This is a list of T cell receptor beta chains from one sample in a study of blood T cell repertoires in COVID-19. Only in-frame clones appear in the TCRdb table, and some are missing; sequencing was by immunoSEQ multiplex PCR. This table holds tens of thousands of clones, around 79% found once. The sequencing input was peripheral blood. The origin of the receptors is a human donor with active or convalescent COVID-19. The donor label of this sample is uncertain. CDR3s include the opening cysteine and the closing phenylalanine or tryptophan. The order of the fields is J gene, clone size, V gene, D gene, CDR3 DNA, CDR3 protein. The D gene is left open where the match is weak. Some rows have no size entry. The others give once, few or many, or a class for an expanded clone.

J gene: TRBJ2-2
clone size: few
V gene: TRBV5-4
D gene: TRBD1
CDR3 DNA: TGTGCCAGCAGACCGACAGGGGGGACCGGGGAGCTGTTTTTT
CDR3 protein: CASRPTGGTGELFF

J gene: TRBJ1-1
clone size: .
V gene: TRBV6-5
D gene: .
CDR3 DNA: TGTGCCAGCAGTTACTCGACTCCTAGAAACACTGAAGCTTTCTTT
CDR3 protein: CASSYSTPRNTEAFF

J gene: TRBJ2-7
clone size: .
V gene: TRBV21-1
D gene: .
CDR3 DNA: TGTGCCAGCAGCTTTCACTACGAGCAGTACTTC
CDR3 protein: CASSFHYEQYF

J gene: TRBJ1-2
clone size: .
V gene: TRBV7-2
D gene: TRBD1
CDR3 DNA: TGTGCCAGCAGCCCGGGGACAGGGAAAAGCTATGGCTACACCTTC
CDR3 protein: CASSPGTGKSYGYTF

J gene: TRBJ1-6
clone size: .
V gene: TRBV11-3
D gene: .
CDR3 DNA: TGTGCCAGCAGCAAGGAGCAGGGAAATTCACCCCTCCACTTT
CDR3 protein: CASSKEQGNSPLHF

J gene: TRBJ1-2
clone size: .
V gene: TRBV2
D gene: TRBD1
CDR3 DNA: TGTGCCAGCAGCCCCGGGACAGGGGGCTATGGCTACACCTTC
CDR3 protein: CASSPGTGGYGYTF

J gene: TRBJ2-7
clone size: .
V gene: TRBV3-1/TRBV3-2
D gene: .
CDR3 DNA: TGTGCCAGCAGCCTCCTAGCGAGCTACGAGCAGTACTTC
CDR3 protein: CASSLLASYEQYF

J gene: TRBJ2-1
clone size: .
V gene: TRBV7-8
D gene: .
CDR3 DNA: TGTGCCAGCAGCTTGAGCCGGGAGCAGTTCTTC
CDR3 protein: CASSLSREQFF

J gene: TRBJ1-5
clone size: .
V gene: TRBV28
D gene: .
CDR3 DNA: TGTGCCAGCAGCACCGGACAGCCCCAATTCAATCAGCCCCAGCATTTT
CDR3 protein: CASSTGQPQFNQPQHF

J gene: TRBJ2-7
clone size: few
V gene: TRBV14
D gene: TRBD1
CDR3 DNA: TGTGCCAGCAGCCAACGGTGGGACAGTTCCTACGAGCAGTACTTC
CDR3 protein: CASSQRWDSSYEQYF

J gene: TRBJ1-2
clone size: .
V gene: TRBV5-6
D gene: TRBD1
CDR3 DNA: TGTGCCAGCAGGAGGACAGGGTGGGGCTACACCTTC
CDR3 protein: CASRRTGWGYTF

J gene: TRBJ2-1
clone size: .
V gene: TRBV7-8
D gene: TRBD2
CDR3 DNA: TGTGCCAGCAGCTTAGCGGGGACTAGCAATGAGCAGTTCTTC
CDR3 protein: CASSLAGTSNEQFF

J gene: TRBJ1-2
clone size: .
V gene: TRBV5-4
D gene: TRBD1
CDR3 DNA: TGTGCCAGCAGCTTGGAGGACAGGCTTAACTATGGCTACACCTTC
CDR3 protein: CASSLEDRLNYGYTF

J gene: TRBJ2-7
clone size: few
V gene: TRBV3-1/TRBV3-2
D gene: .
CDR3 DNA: TGTGCCAGCAGCCCCCGTGGAGGGGGAGGGTCCTACGAGCAGTACTTC
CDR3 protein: CASSPRGGGGSYEQYF

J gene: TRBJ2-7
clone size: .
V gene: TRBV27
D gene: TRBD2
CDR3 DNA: TGTGCCAGCAGTTTGGTCCCGGATTCACGCCTACCTAGCGGGAGGTACGAGCAGTACTTC
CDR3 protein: CASSLVPDSRLPSGRYEQYF

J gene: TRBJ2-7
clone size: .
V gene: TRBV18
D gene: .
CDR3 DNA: TGTGCCAGCTCACCACCGGCCCATACCTACGAGCAGTACTTC
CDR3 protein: CASSPPAHTYEQYF

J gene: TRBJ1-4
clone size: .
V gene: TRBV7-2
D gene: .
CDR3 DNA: TGTGCCAGCAGCCCAGGGCGAGGTGAAAAACTGTTTTTT
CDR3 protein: CASSPGRGEKLFF

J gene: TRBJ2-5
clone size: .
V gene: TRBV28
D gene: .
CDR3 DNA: TGTGCCAGCAGTCCTAACAGGGGAGGAGAGACCCAGTACTTC
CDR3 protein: CASSPNRGGETQYF

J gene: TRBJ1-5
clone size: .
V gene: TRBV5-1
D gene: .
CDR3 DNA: TGCGCCAGCAGCGTGGATATAGATCAGCCCCAGCATTTT
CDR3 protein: CASSVDIDQPQHF

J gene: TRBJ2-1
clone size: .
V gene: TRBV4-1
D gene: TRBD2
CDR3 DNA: TGCGCCAGCAGCCAAGAGGCGACTAGCGGGGGGAGTAATGAGCAGTTCTTC
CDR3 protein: CASSQEATSGGSNEQFF

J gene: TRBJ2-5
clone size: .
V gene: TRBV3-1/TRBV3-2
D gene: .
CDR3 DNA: TGTGCCAGCAGCCCCGGTGGAGGAGGGACCCAGTACTTC
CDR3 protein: CASSPGGGGTQYF

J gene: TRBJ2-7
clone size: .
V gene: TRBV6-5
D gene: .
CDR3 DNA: TGTGCCAGCAGTACGACTAGCTCCTACGAGCAGTACTTC
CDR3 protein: CASSTTSSYEQYF

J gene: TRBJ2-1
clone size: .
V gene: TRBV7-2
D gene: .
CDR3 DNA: TGTGCCAGCAGCTTTCAGGGGCGTGGGGTCAATGAGCAGTTCTTC
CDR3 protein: CASSFQGRGVNEQFF

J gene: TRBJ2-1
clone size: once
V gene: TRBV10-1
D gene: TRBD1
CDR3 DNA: TGCGCCAGGTTCCGGGACAGGGTGTTCTTC
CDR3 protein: CARFRDRVFF

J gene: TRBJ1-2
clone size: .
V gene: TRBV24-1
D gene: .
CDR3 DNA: TGTGCCACCGGACAGCTTAACGGCTACACCTTC
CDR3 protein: CATGQLNGYTF

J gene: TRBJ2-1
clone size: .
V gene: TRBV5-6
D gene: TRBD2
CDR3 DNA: TGTGCCAGCAGCTTGGAAACCGGGACTAGCAGCTACAATGAGCAGTTCTTC
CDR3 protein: CASSLETGTSSYNEQFF

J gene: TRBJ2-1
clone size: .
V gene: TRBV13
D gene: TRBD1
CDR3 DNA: TGTGCCAGCAGCTCACGCTGGGGGGACAGGGCCAGCAATGAGCAGTTCTTC
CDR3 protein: CASSSRWGDRASNEQFF